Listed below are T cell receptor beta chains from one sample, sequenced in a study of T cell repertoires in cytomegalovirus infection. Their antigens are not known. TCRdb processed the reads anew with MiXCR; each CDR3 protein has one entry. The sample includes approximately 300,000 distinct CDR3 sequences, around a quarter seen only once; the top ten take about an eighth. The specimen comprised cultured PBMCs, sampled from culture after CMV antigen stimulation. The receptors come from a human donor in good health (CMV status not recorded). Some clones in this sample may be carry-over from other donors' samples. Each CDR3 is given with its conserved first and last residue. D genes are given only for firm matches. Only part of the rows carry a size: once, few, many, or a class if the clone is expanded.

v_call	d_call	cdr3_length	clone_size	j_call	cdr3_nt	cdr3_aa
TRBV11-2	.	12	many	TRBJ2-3	TGTGCCAGCAGCTTGGGACCAGGGACGCAGTATTTT	CASSLGPGTQYF
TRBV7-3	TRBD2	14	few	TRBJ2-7	TGTGCCAGCAGCTCCCTAGCGGGCCAAGGGAAGCAGTACTTC	CASSSLAGQGKQYF
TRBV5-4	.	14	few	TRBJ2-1	TGTGCCAGCAGCTTGGTTAGTCAGGGGAACGAGCAGTTCTTC	CASSLVSQGNEQFF
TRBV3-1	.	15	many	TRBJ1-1	TGTGCCAGCAGCCGACGTGGGACACGGCCGGCTGAAGCTTTCTTT	CASSRRGTRPAEAFF
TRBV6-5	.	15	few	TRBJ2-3	TGTGCCAGCAGTCACAGGGCTGCGTCTGTGGATACGCAGTATTTT	CASSHRAASVDTQYF
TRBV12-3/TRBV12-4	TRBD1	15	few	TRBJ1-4	TGTGCCAGCTCGGCGCCCGGGACAGGGGACGAAAAACTGTTTTTT	CASSAPGTGDEKLFF
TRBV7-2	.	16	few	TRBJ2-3	TGTGCCAGCAGCTCTTCAGGAGGGAGGATAGCAGATACGCAGTATTTT	CASSSSGGRIADTQYF
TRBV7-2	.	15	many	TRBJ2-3	TGTGCCAGCAGCTTAGTACCCGGGAGCACAGATACGCAGTATTTT	CASSLVPGSTDTQYF
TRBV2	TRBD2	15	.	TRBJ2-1	TGTGCCAGCAGTGAAGGGACTAGCGGGAGCGATGAGCAGTTCTTC	CASSEGTSGSDEQFF
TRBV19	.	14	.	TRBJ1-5	TGTGCCAGTAGTATCCAGTATAGCAATCAGCCCCAGCATTTT	CASSIQYSNQPQHF
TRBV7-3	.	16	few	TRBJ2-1	TGTGCCAGCAGCTTAATGGTCGCTTCCACCTACAATGAGCAGTTCTTC	CASSLMVASTYNEQFF
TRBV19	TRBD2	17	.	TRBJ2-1	TGTGCCAGTAGTAGGCTAGGACTAGGGGAGACCTACAATGAGCAGTTCTTC	CASSRLGLGETYNEQFF
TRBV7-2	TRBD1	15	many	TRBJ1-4	TGTGCCAGCAGCTTAGTGAGGACAGGGTTTGAAAAACTGTTTTTT	CASSLVRTGFEKLFF
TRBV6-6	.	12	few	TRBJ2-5	TGTGCCAGCAAAAGGGGCCAAGAGACCCAGTACTTC	CASKRGQETQYF
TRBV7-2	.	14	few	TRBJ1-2	TGTGCCAGCAGCATCGGACTTTGGCGCTATGGCTACACCTTC	CASSIGLWRYGYTF
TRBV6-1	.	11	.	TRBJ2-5	TGTGCCAGCAGTGAGTGGGAGACCCAGTACTTC	CASSEWETQYF
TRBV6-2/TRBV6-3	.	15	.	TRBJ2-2	TGTGCCATCCTTGGGGCGGTTCAGAACACCGGGGAGCTGTTTTTT	CAILGAVQNTGELFF
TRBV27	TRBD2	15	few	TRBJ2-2	TGTGCCAGCAGTCCGATAGCGGGAGGGGCCGGGGAGCTGTTTTTT	CASSPIAGGAGELFF
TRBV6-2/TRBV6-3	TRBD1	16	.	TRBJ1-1	TGTGCCAGCAGTTACACCTCGACAGGGGCAGGTAGAGAAGCTTTCTTT	CASSYTSTGAGREAFF
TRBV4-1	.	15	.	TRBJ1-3	TGCGCCAGCAGCCAAGAAATTACACTTGGAAACACCATATATTTT	CASSQEITLGNTIYF
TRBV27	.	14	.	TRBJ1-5	TGTGCCAGCAGTTTACACAGGGTTAATCAGCCCCAGCATTTT	CASSLHRVNQPQHF
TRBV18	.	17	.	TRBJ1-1	TGTGCCAGCTCACCACGGGGCCTAAGAGCGGTGAACACTGAAGCTTTCTTT	CASSPRGLRAVNTEAFF
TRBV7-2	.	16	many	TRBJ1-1	TGTGCCAGCAGCTTAATCCAGGCCGCCCAATATCCTGAAGCTTTCTTT	CASSLIQAAQYPEAFF
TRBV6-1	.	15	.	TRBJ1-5	TGTGCCAGCAGTGGTTGGGGACTCGATTATCAGCCCCAGCATTTT	CASSGWGLDYQPQHF
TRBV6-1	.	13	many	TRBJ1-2	TGTGCCAGCAGTTCCGAGGTAGCGGGAGGCTACACCTTC	CASSSEVAGGYTF
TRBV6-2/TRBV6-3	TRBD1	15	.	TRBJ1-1	TGTGCCAGCAGTTCCCCGGGGCAGGGGGTCCCTGAAGCTTTCTTT	CASSSPGQGVPEAFF
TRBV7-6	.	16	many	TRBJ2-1	TGTGCCAGCAGCTTTTTGGTGGGAGGTTCCTACAATGAGCAGTTCTTC	CASSFLVGGSYNEQFF
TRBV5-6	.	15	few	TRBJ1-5	TGTGCCAGCACCGAAGCCGGGACTCATAATCAGCCCCAGCATTTT	CASTEAGTHNQPQHF
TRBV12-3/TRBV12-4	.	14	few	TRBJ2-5	TGTGCCAGCAGTTTAGCGGGCGCTGCGGGGACCCAGTACTTC	CASSLAGAAGTQYF
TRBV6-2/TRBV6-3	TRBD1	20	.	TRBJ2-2	TGTGCCAGCAGTTACCGAATTCAAACAGGGGGCGCTTCGGACACCGGGGAGCTGTTTTTT	CASSYRIQTGGASDTGELFF
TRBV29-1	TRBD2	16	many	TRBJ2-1	TGCAGCGTTTACCTAGCGGGAGAACTCTCCTACAATGAGCAGTTCTTC	CSVYLAGELSYNEQFF
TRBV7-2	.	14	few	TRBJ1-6	TGTGCCAGCAGCCCAAGGACCGTAAATTCACCCCTCCACTTT	CASSPRTVNSPLHF
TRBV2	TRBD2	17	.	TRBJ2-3	TGTGCCAGCAGGCTAGCGGGAGGCCCCAAAAGCACAGATACGCAGTATTTT	CASRLAGGPKSTDTQYF
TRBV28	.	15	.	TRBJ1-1	TGTGCCAGCAGTCTGCCGGGACAATTGAACACTGAAGCTTTCTTT	CASSLPGQLNTEAFF
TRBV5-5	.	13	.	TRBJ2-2	TGTGCCAGCAGCTTGGTCGATACCGGGGAGCTGTTTTTT	CASSLVDTGELFF
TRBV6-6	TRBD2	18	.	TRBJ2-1	TGTGCCAGCAGTTACTCGATAAGCGGGGTCAGCTCCTACAATGAGCAGTTCTTC	CASSYSISGVSSYNEQFF
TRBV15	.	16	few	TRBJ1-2	TGTGCCACCAGCCCGGGTCTTGGCGATTCGGGCTATGGCTACACCTTC	CATSPGLGDSGYGYTF
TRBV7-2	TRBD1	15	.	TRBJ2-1	TGTGCCAGCAGCTTAGCAGGGACAGGGAGAGCTGAGCAGTTCTTC	CASSLAGTGRAEQFF
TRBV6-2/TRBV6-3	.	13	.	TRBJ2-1	TGTGCCAGCAGTTACGTCCGGGCCCATGAGCAGTTCTTC	CASSYVRAHEQFF
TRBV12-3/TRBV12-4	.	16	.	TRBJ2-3	TGTGCCAGCAGTTTAGCGCAGGGGCCGCGGGCAGATACGCAGTATTTT	CASSLAQGPRADTQYF
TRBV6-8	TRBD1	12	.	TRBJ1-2	TGTGCCAGCAACGACAGGGGACGCGGCTACACCTTC	CASNDRGRGYTF
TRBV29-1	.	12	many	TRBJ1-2	TGCAGCGTCGTTGGGGGAGGCTATGGCTACACCTTC	CSVVGGGYGYTF
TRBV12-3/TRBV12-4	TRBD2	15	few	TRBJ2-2	TGTGCCAGCAGTTTCCTAGCGGCGAACACCGGGGAGCTGTTTTTT	CASSFLAANTGELFF
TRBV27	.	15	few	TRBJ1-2	TGTGCCAGCAAACGTTGGGACAACAATAACTATGGCTACACCTTC	CASKRWDNNNYGYTF
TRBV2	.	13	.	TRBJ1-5	TGTGCCAGCAGAGGGTGGGGTTTTCAGCCCCAGCATTTT	CASRGWGFQPQHF
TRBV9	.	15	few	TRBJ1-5	TGTGCCAGCAGCAAATCCGCATATAGCAATCAGCCCCAGCATTTT	CASSKSAYSNQPQHF
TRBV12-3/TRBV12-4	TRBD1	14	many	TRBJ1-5	TGTGCCAGCAGCAGAACAGGGGGCAATCAGCCCCAGCATTTT	CASSRTGGNQPQHF
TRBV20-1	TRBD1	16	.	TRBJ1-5	TGCAGTGCTAGCCCCGGACAGGGATCGTCGAATCAGCCCCAGCATTTT	CSASPGQGSSNQPQHF